This TCR beta chain was documented in a study of T cells in Graves' hyperthyroidism and ophthalmopathy. Cells are PBMCs isolated from 10 ml of fresh blood. Researchers amplified the TCR beta CDR3 regions from RNA transcripts. First-round RT-PCR targeting the TCR CDR3 was performed with the HTBI primer set. TCRdb independently ran MiXCR on the multiplex PCR reads; one entry per CDR3 protein. The table records 560,000 or so distinct CDR3 sequences, about 20% of them present only once. Whole-study results and caveats: Most thyroid-expanded clonotypes above 0.001 were also found in blood.

Germline V gives CDR1 SGHRS, CDR2 YFSETQ. This CDR3 is 16 amino acids long. V was pared by 1 base and J by 0 bases, with 10 bases between. The table lists this clonotype with a few counts. The antigen remains undetermined. This clonotype was sampled from a man between 35 and 55 years old with Graves' ophthalmopathy. The chain uses TRBV5-1 and TRBJ2-2; the D gene is possibly TRBD2 (6 bases). The sequenced material came from blood. The CDR3 spells CASSLLGGSNTGELFF. The CDR3 nucleotides read TGCGCCAGCAGCTTGTTGGGGGGTTCGAACACCGGGGAGCTGTTTTTT. The entire variable domain, with the rest obtained from reference TRBV5-1 and TRBJ2-2, is as follows: KAGVTQTPRYLIKTRGQQVTLSCSPISGHRSVSWYQQTPGQGLQFLFEYFSETQRNKGNFPGRFSGRQFSNSRSEMNVSTLELGDSALYLCASSLLGGSNTGELFFGEGSRLTVL.